These 25 T cell receptor beta chains originate from one sample sequenced in a study of T cells in Graves' hyperthyroidism and ophthalmopathy. From RNA transcripts, TCR beta CDR3 regions were amplified. Using the HTBI primer set, a first-round RT-PCR was run on the TCR CDR3. Each CDR3 protein is one row after TCRdb ran MiXCR on the multiplex PCR reads. Here the sample spans 400,000 to 500,000 distinct CDR3 sequences, roughly 14% being singletons. The sequenced sample was blood. The receptors were sampled from a man aged 18 to 29 with Graves' ophthalmopathy.

V is TRBV4-1 and J is TRBJ2-3, with 10 bases aligning to TRBD2. J gave up 4 bases and V 2 bases, and 9 bases lay outside the gene matches. CDR1 MGHRA and CDR2 YSYEKL come from the germline V gene. CDR3 size: 17 residues. The CDR3 DNA is TGCGCCAGCAGCCAACCAGGCAAGCGGGGGGGCGCAGATACGCAGTATTTT. It is translated as CASSQPGKRGGADTQYF.

As to this clonotype: This may stem from a read error, because a much larger clone lies one nucleotide away. The chain uses TRBV18 and TRBJ1-5; D uncertain. The V end was cut by 3 bases, the J end by 0 bases, with 3 bases between. This CDR3 is built from 13 residues. Per germline, CDR1 KGHSH and CDR2 LQKENI. The CDR3 region has the DNA TGTGCCAGCTCACCCCTTAGCAATCAGCCCCAGCATTTT. Encoded protein: CASSPLSNQPQHF.

The genes are TRBV27 and TRBJ1-3; TRBD1 might be the D (5 bases). The V end was cut by 2 bases, the J end by 3 bases, with 26 bases between. This CDR3 is built from 20 residues. Germline V gene lookup returns CDR1 MNHEY and CDR2 SMNVEV (reference sequence). The CDR3 here is CASSLVCREGLWRVGNTIYF. The CDR3 DNA sequence: TGTGCCAGCAGTTTAGTATGCAGGGAGGGTCTCTGGCGAGTTGGAAACACCATATATTTT.

This clonotype has more than one count but fewer than ten. The chain's CDR3 is CASSENGGALASTQYF. CDR3 nucleotides: TGTGCCAGCAGTGAGAATGGGGGGGCACTAGCTTCGACGCAGTATTTT. The chain employs TRBV6-1 and TRBJ2-3; TRBD2 might be the D (7 bases). This CDR3 is built from 16 residues. The V end was cut by 3 bases, the J end by 9 bases, with 22 bases between. Germline CDR1 MNHNS, CDR2 SASEGT.

This clonotype was counted only a few times. The chain joins TRBV7-6 to TRBJ2-2; D gene unclear. The CDR3 spans 16 residues. CDR1 SGHVS and CDR2 FNYEAQ come from the germline V gene. Deletions cut 1 base from V and 4 bases from J, with 13 bases between. In nucleotides, the CDR3 is TGTGCCAGCAGCTTAGGTGCCAGTACGGCCACCGGGGAGCTGTTTTTT. Residues: CASSLGASTATGELFF.

V gene TRBV7-9 combines with J gene TRBJ2-5; perhaps TRBD2 as D (5 bases). Trimming shortened V by 1 base and J by 1 base, and 10 bases separated the two germline ends. Germline CDR1 SEHNR, CDR2 FQNEAQ (reference sequence). The CDR3 covers 15 residues. The CDR3 is CASSLGSGVQETQYF. In DNA, the CDR3 is TGTGCCAGCAGCTTAGGGTCCGGGGTCCAAGAGACCCAGTACTTC.

The chain carries TRBV5-1 and TRBJ2-1, with a weak D call TRBD1 (6 bases). Trimming shortened V by 3 bases and J by 10 bases, and 8 bases separated the two germline ends. Germline CDR1 reads SGHRS; CDR2 reads YFSETQ. The CDR3 consists of 11 residues. CDR3 loop: CASSYDREQFF. The CDR3 DNA sequence: TGCGCCAGCAGCTACGACAGGGAGCAGTTCTTC.

This clonotype was found many times. The J gene is TRBJ2-6, the V gene TRBV27, with 7 bases lining up with TRBD1. From germline, CDR1 is MNHEY and CDR2 SMNVEV (reference sequence). The CDR3 sequence is 17 residues long. V lost 5 bases and J lost 0; bases outside the gene matches: 7. The DNA for the CDR3 is TGTGCCAGCAGTCCCTGGGACAGCCCCTCTGGGGCCAACGTCCTGACTTTC. Translation gives CASSPWDSPSGANVLTF. Combining the CDR3 with reference TRBV27 and TRBJ2-6 gives the whole variable domain EAQVTQNPRYLITVTGKKLTVTCSQNMNHEYMSWYRQDPGLGLRQIYYSMNVEVTDKGDVPEGYKVSRKEKRNFPLILESPSPNQTSLYFCASSPWDSPSGANVLTFGAGSRLTVL.

In this sample, this clonotype turned up many times. CDR3 region: CASSLGPDNYNEQFF. The CDR3 DNA reads TGTGCCAGCAGCTTAGGCCCGGATAACTACAATGAGCAGTTCTTC. The chain carries TRBV13 and TRBJ2-1; D call uncertain. The length of the CDR3 is 15 residues. The V gene's germline CDR1 is PRHDT and CDR2 FYEKMQ (reference sequence). The V end was cut by 0 bases, the J end by 3 bases, with 9 bases between.

This clonotype was counted ten times or more. V is TRBV5-6 and J is TRBJ2-1; D is perhaps TRBD2 (7 bases). The length of the CDR3 is 17 residues. V was shortened by 0 bases and J by 1 base, with 14 bases between the two germline ends. Germline lookup yields CDR1 SGHDT and CDR2 YYEEEE. The CDR3 here is CASSLGGGPISYNEQFF. The CDR3 DNA follows: TGTGCCAGCAGCTTGGGCGGGGGCCCCATATCCTACAATGAGCAGTTCTTC.

There are many counts of this clonotype. The chain combines TRBV3-1 with TRBJ2-1; 11 bases agree with TRBD2. Germline CDR1 is LGHDT and CDR2 is YNNKEL (reference sequence). The CDR3 is made up of 16 amino acids. V was pared by 4 bases and J by 7 bases, with 9 bases of the junction left unmatched. The CDR3 DNA reads TGTGCCAGCAGCCCCTCCTTAGCGGGAGGGCGGAATGAGCAGTTCTTC. It specifies CASSPSLAGGRNEQFF.

This clonotype was picked up one time. Given a much more abundant clone one base away, this may be a read error. DNA for the CDR3: TGTGCCAGCAGCCCCGGACGGTTCAGTGCCAAAAGCATTCAGTACTTC. It yields the protein CASSPGRFSAKSIQYF. J is TRBJ2-4 and V is TRBV7-2; D gene uncertain. Germline CDR1 is SGHTA and CDR2 is FQGNSA. The CDR3 is 16 residues long.

This clonotype has a count of ten or more. The genes are TRBV7-3 and TRBJ2-5; 7 positions match TRBD1. The germline V gene has CDR1 SGHTA and CDR2 FQGTGA. V lost 1 base, J lost 1 base, and 6 bases stayed unmatched. The CDR3 totals 16 residues. CDR3 sequence reads: CASSLMGQSVQETQYF. The CDR3 region has the DNA TGTGCCAGCAGCTTAATGGGACAGTCAGTCCAAGAGACCCAGTACTTC.

In this sample, this clonotype turned up a few times. The chain combines TRBV5-1 with TRBJ2-5; D may match TRBD1 or TRBD2 (6 bases each). Trimming shortened V by 0 bases and J by 5 bases, and 14 bases separated the two germline ends. Germline CDR1 and CDR2: SGHRS and YFSETQ. The CDR3 loop spans 15 amino acids. CDR3 sequence (DNA): TGCGCCAGCAGCTTGGGATGGGGGGCGCAGGAGACCCAGTACTTC. Translation: CASSLGWGAQETQYF.

This clonotype was found many times. CDR3 sequence (DNA): TGTGCCAGCAGCTATAGCGGGGCCAGCACAGATACGCAGTATTTT. Protein sequence: CASSYSGASTDTQYF. This chain uses TRBV7-8 with TRBJ2-3; the match to TRBD2 covers 8 bases. Looked up from germline, CDR1 is SGHVS and CDR2 is FQNEAQ. This CDR3 contains 15 residues. The trim removed 4 bases at V and 0 bases at J, leaving 3 bases unmatched.

As to this clonotype: The junction departs from the called germline gene at one end, perhaps through a read error. The chain recombines TRBV5-1 with TRBJ1-1, with TRBD1 identical over 9 bases. Germline V gene data show CDR1 as SGHRS and CDR2 as YFSETQ. This CDR3 has 14 residues. The CDR3 protein is CASRGTGQNTEAFF. CDR3 DNA: TGTGCCAGCAGAGGGACAGGGCAAAACACTGAAGCTTTCTTT.

This clonotype has ten or more counts. This chain uses TRBV7-8 with TRBJ2-5; D may correspond to TRBD1 or TRBD2 (6 bases each). Trimming cost V 2 bases and J 2 bases, with 12 bases left between them. Germline assignment: CDR1 SGHVS and CDR2 FQNEAQ. CDR3 length: 15 residues. CDR3: CASSLRRRGQETQYF. The CDR3 DNA follows: TGTGCCAGCAGCTTAAGGAGGAGGGGGCAAGAGACCCAGTACTTC. Full variable domain (rest looked up from reference TRBV7-8 and TRBJ2-5): GAGVSQSPRYKVAKRGQDVALRCDPISGHVSLFWYQQALGQGPEFLTYFQNEAQLDKSGLPSDRFFAERPEGSVSTLKIQRTQQEDSAVYLCASSLRRRGQETQYFGPGTRLLVL.

The chain couples TRBV6-1 to TRBJ1-2; 8 bases agree with TRBD1. CDR1 is MNHNS, CDR2 SASEGT, per germline. This CDR3 is built from 18 residues. V dropped 2 bases and J dropped 5; count of bases not matched to a gene: 16. The CDR3: CASSEPPAGGSLWYGYTF. CDR3 DNA sequence: TGTGCCAGCAGTGAACCTCCCGCAGGGGGCTCTCTATGGTATGGCTACACCTTC.

This clonotype has a count of ten or more. The V and J genes are TRBV3-1 and TRBJ1-4; TRBD1 matches 7 bases. Germline CDR1 reads LGHDT; CDR2 reads YNNKEL (reference sequence). This CDR3 has 14 amino acids. Trimming took 4 bases from V and 5 from J; bases not matched to a gene: 4. CDR3 sequence reads: CASSPGTENEKLFF. DNA for the CDR3: TGTGCCAGCAGCCCAGGGACAGAGAATGAAAAACTGTTTTTT.

This clonotype has a handful of counts. V and J are TRBV10-2 and TRBJ2-2, with 7 bases fitting TRBD1. Germline loops: CDR1 WSHSY, CDR2 SAAADI. J was trimmed by 6 bases and V by 7 bases; bases with no gene match: 8. This CDR3 is built from 14 residues. The CDR3 here is CASTRQGGAGELFF. The CDR3 region has the DNA TGCGCCAGCACACGACAGGGCGGTGCCGGGGAGCTGTTTTTT.

This clonotype occurred many times. The chain combines TRBV11-1 with TRBJ2-7; 8 bases align to TRBD1. V was clipped by 7 bases and J by 5 bases; unmatched bases: 7. Germline loops: CDR1 SGHAT, CDR2 FQDESV (reference sequence). The CDR3 totals 13 residues. This CDR3 is CASTRTGTHEQYF. The DNA of the CDR3 is TGTGCCAGCACCCGGACAGGGACCCACGAGCAGTACTTC. Using reference TRBV11-1 and TRBJ2-7 for the parts outside the CDR3, the full variable domain is EAEVAQSPRYKITEKSQAVAFWCDPISGHATLYWYRQILGQGPELLVQFQDESVVDDSQLPKDRFSAERLKGVDSTLKIQPAELGDSAMYLCASTRTGTHEQYFGPGTRLTVT.

The gene calls are TRBV20-1 and TRBJ1-2, with 8 bases lining up with TRBD1. Unmatched junction bases numbered 20, after V lost 6 bases and J lost 8 bases. In germline, CDR1 is DFQATT, CDR2 SNEGSKA (reference sequence). This CDR3 has 16 amino acids. In DNA form, the CDR3 reads TGCAGTGCCCAGAGTTCAGGACAGGGCCTTAACGGAGGCTACACCTTC. Translating it yields CSAQSSGQGLNGGYTF.

The chain has TRBV7-2 and TRBJ2-7; 9 bases are shared with TRBD1. Germline lookup yields CDR1 SGHTA and CDR2 FQGNSA. After removal of 6 bases from V and 4 bases from J, the junction contained 7 bases not matched to a gene. This CDR3 has 14 residues. The CDR3: CASRDRGWVYEQYF. The CDR3 DNA is TGTGCCAGCAGGGACAGGGGCTGGGTTTACGAGCAGTACTTC.

In its sample, this clonotype was seen many times. This sequence joins TRBV20-1 and TRBJ2-3, with 12 bases identical to TRBD2. V lost 5 bases, J lost 2 bases, and 11 bases stayed unmatched. This CDR3 spans 17 amino acids. The germline gives CDR1 DFQATT, CDR2 SNEGSKA (reference sequence). CDR3 coding DNA: TGCAGTGCTGTGGGCGGCTGGACTAGCGGGACCACAGATACGCAGTATTTT. Residues: CSAVGGWTSGTTDTQYF.

The chain combines TRBV20-1 with TRBJ1-6; a possible D gene is TRBD1 (6 bases). CDR1 is DFQATT, CDR2 SNEGSKA, per germline (reference sequence). The germline V and J ends were trimmed by 1 base and 7 bases, with 17 bases remaining between them. This CDR3 contains 16 residues. CDR3 amino acids: CSARGPATGLNSPLHF. CDR3 in DNA: TGCAGTGCTAGAGGTCCCGCGACAGGCCTAAATTCACCCCTCCACTTT.